Detailed here is one T cell receptor (beta chain). Its specificity is unknown. This entry belongs to a study of identical twins. Notes on the study in general: Memory repertoires showed no such pattern, whereas abundant cord blood beta clonotypes carried fewer insertions. Out-of-frame alpha sequences shared by twins showed excess low generation probability.

The CDR3 is 14 residues long. With 2 bases removed from V and 3 bases from J, the gap between germline ends came to 11 bases. Unique molecular identifiers were present on the cDNA, and a universal primer site came from template switching. One entry per CDR3 protein, called by TCRdb with MiXCR from the 5' RACE reads. Of approximately 470,000 distinct CDR3 sequences listed, approximately 14% are singletons. These records were also assigned to another study, of yellow fever vaccine responses in identical twins.

V is TRBV12-3 or TRBV12-4 and J is TRBJ2-7; D not resolved. Sequencing used CD4+ T cells sorted from blood. This TCR derives from a woman under 30 in good health. Written as DNA, the CDR3 is TGTGCCAGCAGTTTATCAGGTCCTGGCTACGAGCAGTACTTC. This translates into CASSLSGPGYEQYF.